Included here is one T cell receptor (beta chain) sequence, with context. This sample is part of a study of OX40 agonist ivuxolimab in advanced cancers. The CDR3 is 14 amino acids. Germline CDR1 reads MNHEY; CDR2 reads SVGAGI. After removal of 5 bases from V and 3 bases from J, the junction contained 5 bases not matched to a gene. This table comes from immunoSEQ multiplex PCR, and its TCRdb copy is limited to in-frame clones, with some not included. The sample holds 55,000 to 80,000 clones; roughly 90% are singletons and the top ten take approximately 0.62%. The sequence derives from an adult with an advanced solid tumor such as melanoma, head and neck, liver or kidney cancer. V usage is TRBV6-5 and J usage is TRBJ2-3, with TRBD1 matching over 7 bases. The sequenced sample was CD4+ or CD8+ T cells sorted from blood, obtained in a trial of the OX40 agonist ivuxolimab. This CDR3 is CASSVPQGTDTQYF. The CDR3 bases are TGTGCCAGCAGTGTGCCACAGGGGACAGATACGCAGTATTTT.